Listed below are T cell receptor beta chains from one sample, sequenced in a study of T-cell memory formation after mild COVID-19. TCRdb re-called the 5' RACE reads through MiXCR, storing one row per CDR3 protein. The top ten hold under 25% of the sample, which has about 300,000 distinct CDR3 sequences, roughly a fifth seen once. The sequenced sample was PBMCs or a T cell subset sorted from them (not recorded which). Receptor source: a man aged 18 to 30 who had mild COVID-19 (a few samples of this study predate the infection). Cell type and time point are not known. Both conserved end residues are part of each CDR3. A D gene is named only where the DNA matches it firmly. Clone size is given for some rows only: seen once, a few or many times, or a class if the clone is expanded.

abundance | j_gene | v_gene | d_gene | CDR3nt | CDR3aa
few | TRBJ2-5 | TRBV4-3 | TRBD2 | TGCGCCAGCAGCCAAGAATATGCGGGGGGGCCATTAGAGACCCAGTACTTC | CASSQEYAGGPLETQYF
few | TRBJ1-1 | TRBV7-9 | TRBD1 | TGTGCCAGCAGCTCAGGGGGCGTGAACACTGAAGCTTTCTTT | CASSSGGVNTEAFF
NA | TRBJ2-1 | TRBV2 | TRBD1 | TGTGCCAGCAGTACCGAGGGACAGGGGTTCAATGAGCAGTTCTTC | CASSTEGQGFNEQFF
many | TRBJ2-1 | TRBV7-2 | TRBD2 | TGTGCCAGCAGCTTAAGGCCAGGGTCGAGCGGGGGGCCGAATCGAGGTGAGCAGTTCTTC | CASSLRPGSSGGPNRGEQFF
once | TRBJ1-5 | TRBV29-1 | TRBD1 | TGCAGCGTCCGACAGGGGGGAGAACAGCCCCAGCATTTT | CSVRQGGEQPQHF
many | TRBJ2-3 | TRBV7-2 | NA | TGTGCCAGCAGCTTGAAGACAGATACGCAGTATTTT | CASSLKTDTQYF
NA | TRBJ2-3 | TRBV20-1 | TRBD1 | TGCAGTGCTAGGGGCAGGGGGCCCGCAGATACGCAGTATTTT | CSARGRGPADTQYF
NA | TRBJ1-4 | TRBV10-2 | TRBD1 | TGCGCCAGCACTGCGGGGGACAGGGGATATGAAAAACTGTTTTTT | CASTAGDRGYEKLFF
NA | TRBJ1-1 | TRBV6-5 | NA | TGTGCCAGCACCAAAGACAGGCGGAACACTGAAGCTTTCTTT | CASTKDRRNTEAFF
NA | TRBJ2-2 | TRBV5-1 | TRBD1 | TGCGCCAGCAGACGAACGCCGGGACAGGGAGCCGGGGAGCTGTTTTTT | CASRRTPGQGAGELFF
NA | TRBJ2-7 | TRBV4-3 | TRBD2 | TGCGCCAGCAGCCAAGAATTTAGCGGGGTTGCGGGGCAGTACTTC | CASSQEFSGVAGQYF
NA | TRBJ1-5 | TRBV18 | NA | TGTGCCAGCTCCGTAGGTATGGGGTTTAATCAGCCCCAGCATTTT | CASSVGMGFNQPQHF
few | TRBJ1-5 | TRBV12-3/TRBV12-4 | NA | TGTGCCAGCCGTTTGGGGGCGCCCAGCAATCAGCCCCAGCATTTT | CASRLGAPSNQPQHF
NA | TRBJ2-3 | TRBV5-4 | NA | TGTGCCAGCAGCTTGGGTAGCGGCTCCGGAGATACGCAGTATTTT | CASSLGSGSGDTQYF
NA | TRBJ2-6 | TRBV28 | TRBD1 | TGTGCCAGCAGTCACGACCAGGGACAGGCTGGGGCCAACGTCCTGACTTTC | CASSHDQGQAGANVLTF
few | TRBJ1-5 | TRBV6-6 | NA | TGTGCCAGCAGGCCCTCGGTGGGTTATAGCAATCAGCCCCAGCATTTT | CASRPSVGYSNQPQHF
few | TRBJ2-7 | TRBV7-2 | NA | TGTGCCAGCAGCCCACGGGTCCTCATCGAGCAGTACTTC | CASSPRVLIEQYF
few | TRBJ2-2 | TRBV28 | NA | TGTGCCAGCAGGCTGACAGGTTATACCGGGGAGCTGTTTTTT | CASRLTGYTGELFF
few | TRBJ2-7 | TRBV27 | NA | TGTGCCAGCAGTTTATCGGGGCAGGTCTACCAGCAGTACTTC | CASSLSGQVYQQYF
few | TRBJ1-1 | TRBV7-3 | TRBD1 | TGTGCCAGCAGCAAAGGGGGCCAGACTGAAGCTTTCTTT | CASSKGGQTEAFF
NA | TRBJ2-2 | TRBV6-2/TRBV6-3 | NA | TGTGCCACCCATGGCATTCCCTCCGGGGAGCTGTTTTTT | CATHGIPSGELFF
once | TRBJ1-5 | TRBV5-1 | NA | TGCGCCAGCAGCTTGGGCTCAGGGACGGGGCAGCCCCAGCATTTT | CASSLGSGTGQPQHF
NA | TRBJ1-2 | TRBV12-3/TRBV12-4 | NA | TGTGCCAGCAGTTTAGTGGGGGCGGCGGACTATGGCTACACCTTC | CASSLVGAADYGYTF
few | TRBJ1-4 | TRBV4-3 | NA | TGCGCCAGCAGCCAAGATTGGCAGGGTTGGGATGAAAAACTGTTTTTT | CASSQDWQGWDEKLFF
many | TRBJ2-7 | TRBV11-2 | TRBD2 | TGTGCCAGCAGCTTAGTCGAGGGGAGGGGCGAGCAGTACTTC | CASSLVEGRGEQYF
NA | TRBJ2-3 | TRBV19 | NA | TGTGCCAGTAGTACGACCCCCGGGTCAGATACGCAGTATTTT | CASSTTPGSDTQYF
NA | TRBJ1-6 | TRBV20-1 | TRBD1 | TGCAGTGCCGTGACAGGGGATTCACCCCTCCACTTT | CSAVTGDSPLHF
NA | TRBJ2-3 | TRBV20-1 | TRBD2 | TGCAGTGCTAGAGATACGGGTTTCGCGGGGGGCACAGATACGCAGTATTTT | CSARDTGFAGGTDTQYF
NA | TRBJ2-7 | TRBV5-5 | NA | TGTGCCAGCAGCTTGGCAGGTACCTACGAGCAGTACTTC | CASSLAGTYEQYF
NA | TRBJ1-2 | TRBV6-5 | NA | TGTGCCAGCAGTTGGAGTCAGGGGCTCTATGGCTACACCTTC | CASSWSQGLYGYTF
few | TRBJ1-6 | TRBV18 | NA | TGTGCCAGCTCATATGTATCTAGTGGTTCACCCCTCCACTTT | CASSYVSSGSPLHF
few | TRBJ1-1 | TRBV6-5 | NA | TGTGCCAGCAGTTACTCGATCTGGGGGGCGACTGAAGCTTTCTTT | CASSYSIWGATEAFF
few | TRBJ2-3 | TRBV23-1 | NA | TGCGCCAGCATCGCGGGACAGACTAGCACAGATACGCAGTATTTT | CASIAGQTSTDTQYF
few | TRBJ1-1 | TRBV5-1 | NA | TGCGCCAGCAGCGAGGGGCCAACCCCTGAAGCTTTCTTT | CASSEGPTPEAFF
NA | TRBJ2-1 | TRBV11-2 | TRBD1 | TGTGCCAGCAGCTCGTGGACAGGGAAGGTTAACAATGAGCAGTTCTTC | CASSSWTGKVNNEQFF
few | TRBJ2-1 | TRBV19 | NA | TGTGCCAGTATTTCTAAAACGGGGGAGACGGACAATGAGCAGTTCTTC | CASISKTGETDNEQFF
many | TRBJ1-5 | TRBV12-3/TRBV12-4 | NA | TGTGCCAGCAGCCTGCAGGGAATTGAACAGCCCCAGCATTTT | CASSLQGIEQPQHF
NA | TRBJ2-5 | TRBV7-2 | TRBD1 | TGTGCCAGCAGCGCCGGACAGGGGAAAGAGACCCAGTACTTC | CASSAGQGKETQYF
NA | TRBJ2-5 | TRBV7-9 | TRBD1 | TGTGCCAGCAGCCCCCGGAGTGGTGGGACAGGGGAAGAGACCCAGTACTTC | CASSPRSGGTGEETQYF
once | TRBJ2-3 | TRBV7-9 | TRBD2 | TGTGCCAGCAGCCCCGGGGGGGGCCTTGCCCGCGATACGCAGTATTTT | CASSPGGGLARDTQYF
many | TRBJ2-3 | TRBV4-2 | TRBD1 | TGTGCCAGCAGCCAAGATGGACAGGGGACAGATACGCAGTATTTT | CASSQDGQGTDTQYF
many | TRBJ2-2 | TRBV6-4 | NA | TGTGCCAGCAGTGACTCGATTGAGGGGGAGCTGTTTTTT | CASSDSIEGELFF
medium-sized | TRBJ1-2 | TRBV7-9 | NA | TGTGCCAGCAGCTTAGCGAACGGGAATGGCTACACCTTC | CASSLANGNGYTF
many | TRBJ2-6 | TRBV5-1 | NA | TGCGCCAGCGGCCCTAGGAAGGGTCCCCTCTCTGGGGCCAACGTCCTGACTTTC | CASGPRKGPLSGANVLTF
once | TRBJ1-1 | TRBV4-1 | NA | TGCGCCAGCAGCCAAGTGGGGCCCTTGAACACTGAAGCTTTCTTT | CASSQVGPLNTEAFF
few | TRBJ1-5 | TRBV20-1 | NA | TGCAGTGCCCTTGCGACGGGGAATCAGCCCCAGCATTTT | CSALATGNQPQHF
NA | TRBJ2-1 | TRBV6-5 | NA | TGTGCCAGCAGTTACTCGCCAGGGGAGGTATACAATGAGCAGTTCTTC | CASSYSPGEVYNEQFF
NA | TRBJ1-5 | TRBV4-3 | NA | TGCGCCAGCAGCCAAGATGTGGGTAGGGGCAATCAGCCCCAGCATTTT | CASSQDVGRGNQPQHF
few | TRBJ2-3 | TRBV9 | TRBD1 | TGTGCCAGCAGCGTGGATCAGGGGGCCTCTGGGTATACGCAGTATTTT | CASSVDQGASGYTQYF
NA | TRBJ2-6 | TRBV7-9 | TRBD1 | TGTGCCAGCAGCCGAGAGACAGGGGCGGGCTCTGGGGCCAACGTCCTGACTTTC | CASSRETGAGSGANVLTF
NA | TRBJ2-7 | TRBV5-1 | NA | TGCGCCAGCAGCGAGGGGGGCCTCTACGAGCAGTACTTC | CASSEGGLYEQYF